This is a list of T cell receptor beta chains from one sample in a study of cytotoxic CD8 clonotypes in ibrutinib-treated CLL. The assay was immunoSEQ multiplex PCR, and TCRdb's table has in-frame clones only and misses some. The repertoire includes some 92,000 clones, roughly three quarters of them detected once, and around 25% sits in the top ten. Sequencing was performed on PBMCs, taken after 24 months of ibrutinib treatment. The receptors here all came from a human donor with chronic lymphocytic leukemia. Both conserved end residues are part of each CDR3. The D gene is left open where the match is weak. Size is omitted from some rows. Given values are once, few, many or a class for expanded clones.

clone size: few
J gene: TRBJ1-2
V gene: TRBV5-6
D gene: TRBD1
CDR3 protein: CASSRYLKTGLNYGYTF
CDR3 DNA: TGTGCCAGCAGCCGGTACCTTAAGACAGGGCTTAACTATGGCTACACCTTC

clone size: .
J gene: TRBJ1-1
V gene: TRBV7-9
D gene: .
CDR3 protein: CASSVQTGVAFF
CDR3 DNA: TGTGCCAGCAGCGTCCAGACCGGGGTAGCTTTCTTT

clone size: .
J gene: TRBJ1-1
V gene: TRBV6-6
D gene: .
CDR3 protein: CASSYQNTEAFF
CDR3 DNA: TGTGCCAGCAGTTACCAGAACACTGAAGCTTTCTTT

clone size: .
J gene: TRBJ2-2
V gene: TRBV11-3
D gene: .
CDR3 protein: CASSLDGPRSGELFF
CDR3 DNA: TGTGCCAGCAGCTTAGATGGGCCCAGGTCCGGGGAGCTGTTTTTT

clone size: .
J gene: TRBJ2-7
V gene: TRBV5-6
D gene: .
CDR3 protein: CASSLAAGRVYEQYF
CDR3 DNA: TGTGCCAGCAGCTTGGCCGCGGGCAGGGTCTACGAGCAGTACTTC

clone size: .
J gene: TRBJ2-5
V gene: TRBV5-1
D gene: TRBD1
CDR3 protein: CASSDPTGRGETQYF
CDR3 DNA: TGCGCCAGCAGCGACCCGACAGGGAGAGGGGAGACCCAGTACTTC

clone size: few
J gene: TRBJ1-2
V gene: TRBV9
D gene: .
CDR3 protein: CASSATTSGVYGYTF
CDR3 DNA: TGTGCCAGCAGCGCCACAACCAGCGGGGTATATGGCTACACCTTC

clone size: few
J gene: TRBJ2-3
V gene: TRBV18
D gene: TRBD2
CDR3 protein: CASSPPYRASGPTTDTQYF
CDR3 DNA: TGTGCCAGCTCACCACCGTATAGGGCTAGCGGGCCTACCACAGATACGCAGTATTTT

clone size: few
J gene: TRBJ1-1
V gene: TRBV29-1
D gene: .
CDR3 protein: CSGNGRTNEAFF
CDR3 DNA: TGCAGCGGGAACGGGAGGACAAATGAAGCTTTCTTT

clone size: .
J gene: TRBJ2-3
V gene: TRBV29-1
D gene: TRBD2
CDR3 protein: CSVGTSGRADTQYF
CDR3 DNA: TGCAGCGTTGGCACTAGCGGGAGGGCAGATACGCAGTATTTT

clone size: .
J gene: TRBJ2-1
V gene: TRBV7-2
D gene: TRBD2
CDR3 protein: CASSLASLSSGPYNEQFF
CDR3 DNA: TGTGCCAGCAGCTTAGCATCCCTTTCTAGCGGACCCTACAATGAGCAGTTCTTC

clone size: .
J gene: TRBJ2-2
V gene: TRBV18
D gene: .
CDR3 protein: CASSPPSYTGELFF
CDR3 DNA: TGTGCCAGCTCACCTCCTAGTTACACCGGGGAGCTGTTTTTT

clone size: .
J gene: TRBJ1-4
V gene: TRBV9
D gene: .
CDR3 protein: CASSVEGGDEKLFF
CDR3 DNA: TGTGCCAGCAGCGTAGAAGGGGGAGATGAAAAACTGTTTTTT

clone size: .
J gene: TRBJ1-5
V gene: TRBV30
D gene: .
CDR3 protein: CAWSVKGKYQPQHF
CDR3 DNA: TGTGCCTGGAGTGTAAAGGGGAAATATCAGCCCCAGCATTTT

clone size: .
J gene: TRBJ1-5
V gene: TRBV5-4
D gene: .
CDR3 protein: CASSLQGGSQPQHF
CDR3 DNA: TGTGCCAGCAGCTTACAGGGAGGTAGCCAGCCCCAGCATTTT

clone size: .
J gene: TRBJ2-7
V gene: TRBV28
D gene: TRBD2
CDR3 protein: CASRFGTSPYEQYF
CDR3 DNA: TGTGCCAGCAGATTCGGGACTAGCCCCTACGAGCAGTACTTC

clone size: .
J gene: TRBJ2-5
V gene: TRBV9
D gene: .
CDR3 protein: CASSVVGQETQYF
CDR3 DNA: TGTGCCAGCAGCGTAGTTGGACAAGAGACCCAGTACTTC

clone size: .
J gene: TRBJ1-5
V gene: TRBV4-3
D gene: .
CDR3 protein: CASSQEAGDTGQPQHF
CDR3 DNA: TGCGCCAGCAGCCAAGAGGCAGGGGACACTGGTCAGCCCCAGCATTTT

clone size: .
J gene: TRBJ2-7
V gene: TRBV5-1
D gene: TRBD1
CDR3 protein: CASSRPGQGNEQYF
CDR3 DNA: TGCGCCAGCAGCAGACCCGGACAGGGCAACGAGCAGTACTTC

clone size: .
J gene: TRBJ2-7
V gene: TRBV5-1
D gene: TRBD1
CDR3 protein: CASSPGQGAYEQYF
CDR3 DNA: TGCGCCAGCAGCCCCGGACAGGGGGCATACGAGCAGTACTTC

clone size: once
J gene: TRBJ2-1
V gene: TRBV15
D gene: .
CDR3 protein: CATSRESLSNEQFF
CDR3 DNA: TGTGCCACCAGCAGAGAGTCACTTTCCAATGAGCAGTTCTTC

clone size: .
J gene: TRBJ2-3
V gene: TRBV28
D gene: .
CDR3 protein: CASLSRGARVRSTDTQYF
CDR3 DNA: TGTGCCAGCCTCTCCAGGGGCGCGCGCGTGAGGAGCACAGATACGCAGTATTTT